This T cell receptor beta chain came from a study of cytomegalovirus exposure and HLA in healthy donors (dated by TCRdb to about 2017). Regarding the complete study: In an earlier analysis of roughly 500 of the donors, under 300 Gb of sequence data and roughly 100 million unique TCR beta sequences from roughly 190 million T cells were reported. Besides the first cohort of approximately 670 subjects, a separate validation cohort made up of roughly 120 different subjects was used. The T cell repertoires of about 700 subjects were profiled by immunosequencing and related to cytomegalovirus serostatus. In a later genetic analysis, genome-wide SNP genotypes for about 65% of the roughly 700 donors were used, and that subset was treated as a discovery cohort. Of the roughly 400 genotyped donors, less than 90% were placed in the genetic ancestry cluster associated with self-reported Caucasian donors. Typing coverage varied by locus: roughly 620-640 donors for A, B, C, DRB1 and DQB1; roughly 510 for DQA1; nearly 610 for DPA1; 400 to 480 for DPB1. In a later analysis, previously published TCR beta repertoires from some 640 donors were re-analyzed and high-resolution HLA genotyping was added so that TCR occurrence patterns could be studied. An earlier analysis of several hundred of the donors used high-throughput TCR beta sequencing to judge whether each TCR beta V gene segment behaved as functional or pseudogenic. An early release covering roughly 640 HLA-typed donors comprised roughly 300 gigabases of sequencing data and around 80 million unique TCR sequences. The study aimed to test whether signatures of past pathogen exposure could be identified by cataloging public T cell receptors. Donor age, sex, ethnicity and CMV serostatus were compiled alongside the repertoire data. The study combined high-throughput TCR immunosequencing, statistical association of individual TCRs with disease status, and machine learning to predict cytomegalovirus infection status. Several DR-DQ haplotypes were handled as single units for association and clustering, since linkage in the cohort was strong. All discovery cohort repertoires had been generated on a single sequencing platform. In the later analysis, no new phenotypic data were used to find candidate immune exposures; instead, reliance was placed on TCR beta sequences and their occurrence across donors. Among 300 to 500 genotyped donors of the cohort, an average of around 220,000 unique TCR beta nucleotide sequences was sequenced per donor, of which 15% to 20% were non-productive. HLA typing covered class I and class II loci at four-digit resolution.

Unmatched junction bases come to 5, with V trimmed by 6 bases and J by 3 bases. As encoded in the germline V gene, CDR1 is SGHAT while CDR2 is FQNNGV. The CDR3 contains 13 residues, cysteine and phenylalanine counted. Only the CDR3 DNA stays, 39 bases, in frame from base 1. Overall study results and their limits: In a later analysis, TCR association rates were found to vary across HLA loci, with the most associated TCRs seen for DRB1 alleles and the fewest for HLA-C alleles. At a false discovery rate of 0.05, a later analysis linked 16,951 TCR beta sequences to specific HLA alleles. Broadly in line with IMGT annotations, most TCR beta V segments showed up in productive rearrangements about 90% or about 30% of the time in an earlier analysis of approximately 640 of the donors. An association between a missense DCLRE1C variant and V-gene and J-gene trimming of TCR beta chains was found in a later genetic analysis and replicated in an independent cohort. A few of the identified cytomegalovirus-associated TCR beta chains were confirmed in vitro to be specific for cytomegalovirus antigens. The authors suggested that the approach could potentially be generalized to other disease states and immunological phenotypes. In a later analysis, most CMV-associated TCR beta chains were found to appear HLA-restricted, with HLA associations seemingly driven largely by CMV exposure. This cohort had only TCR beta chains sequenced, and the lack of alpha or paired-chain data limited which features could be detected. A later analysis found that HLA-associated TCR beta chains were more clonally expanded and had lower generation probabilities than equally common non-associated chains. The earlier analysis of around 600 of the donors excluded 15 to 20 rarely observed V segments, including chromosome 9 orphons, because counts were too low. The presence/absence analyses assumed that sequencing depth was roughly uniform across donors, and that assumption may not be true. A later genetic analysis reported fewer N-insertions in productive TCRs among donors in an Asian-associated ancestry cluster than the roughly 650-donor mean. A cluster of highly shared sequence variants was judged likely to be a technical artifact of the sequencing pipeline. A further reported finding was that TCR beta sequences accurately predicted the HLA-A and HLA-B alleles for most subjects in the first cohort. Some IMGT-functional V segments, including TRBV6-2 and TRBV6-3, could not be distinguished by the 87-base-pair reads and were therefore excluded. Because HLA typing was unavailable for some donors at each locus, only the typed subset was used in association tests. Assigning TCR associations to individual alleles was difficult when HLA alleles, especially DR and DQ, strongly co-occurred. The classifier was reported to diagnose cytomegalovirus status with high specificity and sensitivity in both the original and validation cohorts. CMV serostatus was the only immune exposure information available for the cohort. A later analysis reported that several top co-occurrence clusters appeared linked to parvovirus B19, influenza, CMV and Epstein-Barr virus. The study listed approximately 150 TCR beta chains as associated with cytomegalovirus. Across donors, most TCR sequences were observed very rarely, whereas some public TCRs were present in many individuals. Correlated functional status among segregating V segments might reflect linkage disequilibrium, but an unknown experimental factor could not be ruled out.

The library relied on the immunoSEQ multiplex PCR assay. For the multiplex PCR, a mixture combining 60 forward primers for TCR Vbeta segments and 13 reverse primers for TCR Jbeta segments was used. The CDR3 region of rearranged TCR beta genes was amplified from genomic DNA with a multiplex PCR assay. Amplified TCR beta libraries were sequenced as 87-base-pair reads on the Illumina HiSeq System. Per the original workflow: In a later analysis, roughly 80 million unique TCR beta chains were counted across the roughly 700 repertoires, and approximately 11 million of these chains were shared by at least two donors. To remove PCR and sequencing errors, raw reads were error-corrected and collapsed into unique sequences using a nearest-neighbor algorithm that merged closely related sequences. Alignment of CDR3 sequences to IMGT reference sequences was used to assign V, D and J gene segments. For a sequence to be retained, a match of at least six nucleotides was required to both a V gene segment and a J gene segment. Rearrangements were classified as productive when the CDR3 lacked stop codons and remained in frame with V and J, and all other rearrangements were classified as non-productive. CDR3 was defined according to IMGT convention as the region running from the second conserved V-encoded cysteine to the conserved J-encoded phenylalanine. In an earlier analysis of more than 550 of the donors, sequences lacking an unambiguous match to a single V gene segment were excluded. In an earlier analysis of a few hundred of the donors, V segments were called functional above 56.7% productive rearrangements and were called segregating when the between-donor standard deviation exceeded 5%. A statistical classification framework was built for diagnosing cytomegalovirus status from the catalog of TCR beta chain sequences. A later analysis assigned V and J genes by comparing TCR nucleotide sequences with IMGT/GENE-DB human TR gene sequences. A later analysis assigned CDR3 sequences and most-parsimonious VDJ recombination scenarios with the TCRdist pipeline. In a later analysis, every TCR beta chain was defined by the combination of its CDR3 amino acid sequence and its V-gene family, and reads without a unique V-gene family were dropped. A later analysis removed 600 or so highly shared, low-generation-probability nucleotide sequences to deal with suspected cross-contamination and a sequencing artifact. For each public chain, a later analysis derived a clonal expansion index from normalized ranks of inferred template counts within each repertoire. In a later analysis, generation probabilities were computed using a VDJ recombination model fitted to out-of-frame rearrangements, and the results were checked against IGoR. A later analysis scored TCR-TCR, TCR-HLA and TCR-CMV co-occurrence with hypergeometric tests, applying a repertoire-size bias correction to TCR pairs. False discovery rates were estimated in a later analysis by permuting HLA or CMV assignments 20 times. In a later analysis, co-occurring TCRs were grouped using DBSCAN, with TCRdist sequence similarity added in when clustering inside HLA-allele-positive subsets. Repertoires with fewer than 30,000 or more than 120,000 public chains were left out of co-occurrence clustering, as were a handful of repertoires with anomalous nucleotide sharing. In TCRdb, the immuneACCESS table is reduced to in-frame sequences with V and J assigned. These tables do not hold every clone; where another copy was compared, an unresolved V gene accounts for under half, and the others remain unexplained. D and trimming were read from the DNA, whereas the V and J calls and clone size are those reported in that table. Recorded for this sample are approximately 290,000 clones; 80% of them occurred a single time. The ten most abundant clones make up approximately 0.3% of the sample.

The cohort comprised approximately 700 healthy bone marrow donors. At the time of sampling, every cohort member was nominally healthy, though immune exposures that went unrecorded were likely present. The donor tested CMV seronegative, placing the donor among the roughly 340 seronegative members of the cohort. Every donor gave a peripheral blood sample, and the peripheral blood mononuclear cells from that sample were used for TCR beta sequencing. The Qiagen DNeasy Blood Extraction Kit was used to extract genomic DNA from the blood cell samples. Turning to this clone: This receptor's antigen is unknown. No base quality information exists; no much larger clone differs at one position.

Sequencing was carried out using PBMCs. The TCR was taken from a girl aged 2-15 years in good health and CMV-seronegative. This chain is built from TRBV11-2 and TRBJ2-7; 7 bases in the junction line up with TRBD1. The CDR3 region reads CASRPGQDYEQYF. The nucleotides read TGTGCCAGCAGACCCGGACAGGACTACGAGCAGTACTTC. The reference TRBV11-2 and TRBJ2-7 proteins fill in what lies around the CDR3, so the full variable domain reads EAGVAQSPRYKIIEKRQSVAFWCNPISGHATLYWYQQILGQGPKLLIQFQNNGVVDDSQLPKDRFSAERLKGVDSTLKIQPAKLEDSAVYLCASRPGQDYEQYFGPGTRLTVT.